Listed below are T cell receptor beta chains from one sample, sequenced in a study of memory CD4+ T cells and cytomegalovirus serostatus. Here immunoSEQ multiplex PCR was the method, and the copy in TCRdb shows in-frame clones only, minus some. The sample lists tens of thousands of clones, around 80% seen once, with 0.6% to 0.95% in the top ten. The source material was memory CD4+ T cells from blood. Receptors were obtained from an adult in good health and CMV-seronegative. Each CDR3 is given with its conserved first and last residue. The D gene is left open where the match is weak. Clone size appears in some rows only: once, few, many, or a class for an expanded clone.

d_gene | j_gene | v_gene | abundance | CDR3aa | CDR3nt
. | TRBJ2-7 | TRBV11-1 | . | CASSLVTPYEQYF | TGTGCCAGCAGCTTGGTAACTCCCTACGAGCAGTACTTC
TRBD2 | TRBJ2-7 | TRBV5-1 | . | CASSLERGLEQYF | TGCGCCAGCAGCTTGGAGCGGGGCCTCGAGCAGTACTTC
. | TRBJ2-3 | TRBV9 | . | CASSVADTQYF | TGTGCCAGCAGCGTAGCAGATACGCAGTATTTT
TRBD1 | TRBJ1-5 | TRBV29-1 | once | CSVGDRAGNQPQHF | TGCAGCGTGGGGGACAGGGCTGGCAATCAGCCCCAGCATTTT
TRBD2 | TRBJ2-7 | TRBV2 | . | CASKERGAAYEQYF | TGTGCCAGCAAAGAGCGGGGGGCGGCCTACGAGCAGTACTTC
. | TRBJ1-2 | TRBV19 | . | CASSISGASGGYTF | TGTGCCAGTAGTATTTCGGGGGCCTCCGGTGGCTACACCTTC
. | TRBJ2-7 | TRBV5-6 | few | CASSVRATSSYEQYF | TGTGCCAGCAGCGTTAGGGCCACGTCCTCCTACGAGCAGTACTTC
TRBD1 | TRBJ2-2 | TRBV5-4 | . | CASSPGTGGYTGELFF | TGTGCCAGCAGCCCAGGGACAGGGGGATACACCGGGGAGCTGTTTTTT
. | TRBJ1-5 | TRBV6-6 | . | CASRPLVDNQPQHF | TGTGCCAGCAGACCCCTGGTGGACAATCAGCCCCAGCATTTT
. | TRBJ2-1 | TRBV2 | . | CASSERNEQFF | TGTGCCAGCAGTGAAAGGAATGAGCAGTTCTTC
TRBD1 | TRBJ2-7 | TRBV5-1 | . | CASSIDRGLWYF | TGCGCCAGCAGCATAGACAGGGGGCTGTGGTACTTC
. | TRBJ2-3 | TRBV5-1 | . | CASSLDGGPLDTQYF | TGCGCCAGCAGCTTGGACGGGGGGCCATTAGATACGCAGTATTTT
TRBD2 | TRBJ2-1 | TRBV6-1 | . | CASNPAGGSYNEQFF | TGTGCCAGCAATCCGGCGGGGGGGTCCTACAATGAGCAGTTCTTC
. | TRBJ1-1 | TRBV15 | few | CATSPRRTDTEAFF | TGTGCCACCAGTCCGCGGAGGACGGACACTGAAGCTTTCTTT
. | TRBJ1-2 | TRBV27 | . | CASSSLDSIPSYGYTF | TGTGCCAGCAGTTCTCTCGACTCGATCCCTTCCTATGGCTACACCTTC
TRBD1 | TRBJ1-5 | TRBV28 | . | CASIPGQVSNQPQHF | TGTGCCAGCATTCCTGGACAGGTTAGCAATCAGCCCCAGCATTTT
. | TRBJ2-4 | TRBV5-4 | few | CASSPGYRLAKNIQYF | TGTGCCAGCAGCCCGGGGTACAGACTAGCCAAAAACATTCAGTACTTC
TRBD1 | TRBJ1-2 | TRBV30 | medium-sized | CAWDRGNGYTF | TGTGCCTGGGACAGGGGGAATGGCTACACCTTC
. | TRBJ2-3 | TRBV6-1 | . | CASSRGTSSTDTQYF | TGTGCCAGCAGCCGCGGGACGTCCAGCACAGATACGCAGTATTTT
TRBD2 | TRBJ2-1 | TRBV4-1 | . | CASSQLHLTPGLVEEQFF | TGCGCCAGCAGCCAACTTCACCTTACTCCGGGACTAGTGGAGGAGCAGTTCTTC
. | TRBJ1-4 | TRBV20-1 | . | CSAQGPEKLFF | TGCAGTGCTCAAGGGCCCGAAAAACTGTTTTTT
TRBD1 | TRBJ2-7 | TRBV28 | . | CASRGLGQGLSYEQYF | TGTGCCAGCAGGGGCTTGGGACAGGGACTCTCCTACGAGCAGTACTTC
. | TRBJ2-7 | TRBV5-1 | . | CASSFLGGEKEQYF | TGCGCCAGCAGCTTCCTCGGCGGAGAGAAAGAGCAGTACTTC
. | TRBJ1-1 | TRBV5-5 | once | CASSLFHGGQTEAFF | TGTGCCAGCAGCTTGTTTCATGGGGGGCAAACTGAAGCTTTCTTT
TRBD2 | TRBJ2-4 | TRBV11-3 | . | CASSSGLAGGKNIQYF | TGTGCCAGCAGCTCGGGACTAGCGGGGGGGAAAAACATTCAGTACTTC
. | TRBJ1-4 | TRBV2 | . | CASRWDKTNEKLFF | TGTGCCAGCAGGTGGGACAAAACTAATGAAAAACTGTTTTTT
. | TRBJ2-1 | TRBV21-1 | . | CASSKAMRRRGPFTTHEQFF | TGTGCCAGCAGCAAAGCGATGAGGAGAAGGGGCCCTTTTACAACACATGAGCAGTTCTTC
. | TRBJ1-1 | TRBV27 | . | CASVGGRALNTEAFF | TGTGCCAGCGTCGGGGGGAGGGCCCTGAACACTGAAGCTTTCTTT
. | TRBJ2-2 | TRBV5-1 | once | CASSLQGSGAGELFF | TGCGCCAGCAGCCTACAGGGTAGTGGAGCCGGGGAGCTGTTTTTT
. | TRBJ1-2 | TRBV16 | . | CASSQSGTFNYGYTF | TGTGCCAGCAGCCAATCGGGTACTTTTAACTATGGCTACACCTTC
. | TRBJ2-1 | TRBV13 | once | CASSFIPGWTQDNEQFF | TGTGCCAGCAGCTTTATCCCGGGGTGGACCCAAGACAATGAGCAGTTCTTC
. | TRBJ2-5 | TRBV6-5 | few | CASKRDLGETQYF | TGTGCCAGCAAGCGAGACCTTGGAGAGACCCAGTACTTC
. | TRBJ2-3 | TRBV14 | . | CASSQWEVRAPSTDTQYF | TGTGCCAGCAGCCAATGGGAGGTCAGAGCTCCTAGCACAGATACGCAGTATTTT
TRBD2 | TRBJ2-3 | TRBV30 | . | CAWSIGLAGTDTQYF | TGTGCCTGGAGTATAGGACTAGCGGGCACAGATACGCAGTATTTT
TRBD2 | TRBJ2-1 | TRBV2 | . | CASSYDGLGLNEQFF | TGTGCCAGCAGCTACGATGGACTAGGGCTCAATGAGCAGTTCTTC
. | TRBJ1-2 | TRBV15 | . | CATSRGPTGTGPGLSGYTF | TGTGCCACCAGCAGAGGCCCCACTGGTACAGGACCAGGTCTTAGTGGCTACACCTTC
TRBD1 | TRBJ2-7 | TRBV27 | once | CASKGQGNEQYF | TGTGCCAGTAAAGGACAGGGCAACGAGCAGTACTTC
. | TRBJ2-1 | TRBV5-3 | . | CARSLTKGNSNEQFF | TGTGCCAGAAGCTTAACGAAGGGTAATAGCAATGAGCAGTTCTTC
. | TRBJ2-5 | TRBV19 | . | CATSLRGAETQYF | TGTGCCACCTCATTGAGGGGGGCTGAGACCCAGTACTTC
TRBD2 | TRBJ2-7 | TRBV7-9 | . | CASRAASGGLYEQYF | TGTGCCAGCAGAGCCGCTAGCGGGGGACTCTACGAGCAGTACTTC
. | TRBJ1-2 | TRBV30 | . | CAWSVGLSGVDYGYTF | TGTGCCTGGAGTGTAGGCCTCAGTGGAGTAGATTATGGCTACACCTTC
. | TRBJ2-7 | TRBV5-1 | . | CASSPTGDSYEQYF | TGCGCCAGCAGCCCGACCGGGGACTCCTACGAGCAGTACTTC